A selection of T cell receptor beta chains follows, all from one sample in a study of T cells in localized non-small cell lung cancer. Produced via immunoSEQ multiplex PCR; TCRdb's table is partial and in-frame only. The profile shows roughly 21,000 clones, 75% to 95% of them singletons. The sample here was peripheral blood, taken before any cancer treatment. The receptors were sampled from a woman aged 35 to 69 with stage I lung adenocarcinoma. Both conserved end residues are part of each CDR3. A D gene is named only where the DNA matches it firmly. Clone size is stated in some rows and not others, as once, few, many or a class when expanded.

d_call | cdr3_length | j_call | v_call | clone_size | cdr3_aa | cdr3_nt
- | 14 | TRBJ1-3 | TRBV6-1 | - | CASLRGRSGNTIYF | TGTGCCAGCCTTCGGGGACGCTCTGGAAACACCATATATTTT
TRBD1 | 16 | TRBJ2-7 | TRBV10-2 | - | CASVDRGGTFTYEQYF | TGCGCCAGCGTAGACAGGGGCGGGACTTTTACCTACGAGCAGTACTTC
- | 19 | TRBJ1-4 | TRBV5-4 | - | CASSRRGGTALATNEKLFF | TGTGCCAGCAGCCGCCGCGGGGGGACCGCCCTTGCAACTAATGAAAAACTGTTTTTT
TRBD1 | 17 | TRBJ1-1 | TRBV5-1 | once | CASSLGRGLGMGTEAFF | TGCGCCAGCAGCTTGGGAAGGGGGCTAGGGATGGGTACTGAAGCTTTCTTT
- | 12 | TRBJ2-7 | TRBV5-1 | - | CASSLDLYEQYF | TGCGCCAGCAGCTTGGACCTTTACGAGCAGTACTTC
TRBD2 | 16 | TRBJ2-2 | TRBV6-6 | - | CASGPPAGGTTGELFF | TGTGCCAGCGGACCCCCAGCGGGAGGCACCACCGGGGAGCTGTTTTTT
- | 12 | TRBJ2-7 | TRBV7-9 | - | CASTTGAYEQYF | TGTGCCAGCACGACAGGAGCCTACGAGCAGTACTTC
- | 16 | TRBJ2-7 | TRBV4-1 | - | CASSQDALGHLYEQYF | TGCGCCAGCAGCCAAGACGCCTTAGGCCACCTCTACGAGCAGTACTTC
- | 15 | TRBJ1-2 | TRBV28 | - | CASSLSGGGNYGYTF | TGTGCCAGCAGTTTAAGCGGGGGCGGTAACTATGGCTACACCTTC
- | 13 | TRBJ2-7 | TRBV11-2 | - | CASSLEAEYEQYF | TGTGCCAGCAGCTTAGAAGCGGAGTACGAGCAGTACTTC
- | 16 | TRBJ1-3 | TRBV4-3 | once | CASSQGPRGSGNTIYF | TGCGCCAGCAGCCAAGGTCCAAGGGGGTCCGGAAACACCATATATTTT
- | 12 | TRBJ2-3 | TRBV6-1 | - | CASSPLEDTQYF | TGTGCCAGCAGCCCTTTAGAAGATACGCAGTATTTT
TRBD1 | 15 | TRBJ2-7 | TRBV7-2 | few | CASSLRTGEGYEQYF | TGTGCCAGCAGCTTACGGACAGGGGAGGGCTACGAGCAGTACTTC
- | 13 | TRBJ2-3 | TRBV6-5 | - | CATKDSGTDTQYF | TGTGCCACCAAGGACAGTGGCACAGATACGCAGTATTTT